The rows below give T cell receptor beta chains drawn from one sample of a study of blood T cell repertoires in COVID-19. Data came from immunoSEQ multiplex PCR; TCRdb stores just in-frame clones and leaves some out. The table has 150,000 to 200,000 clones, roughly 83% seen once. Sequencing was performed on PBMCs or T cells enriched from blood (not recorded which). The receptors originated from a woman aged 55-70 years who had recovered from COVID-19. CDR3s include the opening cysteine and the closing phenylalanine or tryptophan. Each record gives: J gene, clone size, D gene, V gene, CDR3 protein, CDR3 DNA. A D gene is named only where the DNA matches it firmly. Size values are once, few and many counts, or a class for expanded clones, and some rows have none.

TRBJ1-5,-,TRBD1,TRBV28,CASTLGTGNQPQHF,TGTGCCAGCACCTTAGGGACAGGTAATCAGCCCCAGCATTTT
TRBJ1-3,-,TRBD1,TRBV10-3,CAISTQGSGNTIYF,TGTGCCATCAGCACACAGGGGTCTGGAAACACCATATATTTT
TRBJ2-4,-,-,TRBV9,CASSVEGVNIQYF,TGTGCCAGCAGCGTAGAAGGGGTAAACATTCAGTACTTC
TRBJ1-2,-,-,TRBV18,CASSPRREGMAYGYTF,TGTGCCAGCTCACCTAGAAGAGAGGGTATGGCCTATGGCTACACCTTC
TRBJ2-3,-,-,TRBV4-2,CASSQDRTSTDTQYF,TGTGCCAGCAGCCAAGATAGAACCTCCACAGATACGCAGTATTTT
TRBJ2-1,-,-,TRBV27,CASSLGQLSYNEQFF,TGTGCCAGCAGTTTGGGGCAACTCTCCTACAATGAGCAGTTCTTC
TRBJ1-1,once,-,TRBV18,CASSPSTAEAFF,TGTGCCAGCTCACCCTCGACAGCTGAAGCTTTCTTT
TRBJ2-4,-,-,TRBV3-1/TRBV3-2,CASSQEDITNIQYF,TGTGCCAGCAGCCAAGAGGACATTACCAACATTCAGTACTTC
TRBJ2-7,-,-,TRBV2,CASQDSRLGSYEQYF,TGTGCCAGCCAGGATTCGAGACTAGGTTCCTACGAGCAGTACTTC
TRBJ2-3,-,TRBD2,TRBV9,CASSRTSGYTDTQYF,TGTGCCAGCAGCCGGACTAGCGGTTACACAGATACGCAGTATTTT
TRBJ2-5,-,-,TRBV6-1,CASSDTRETQYF,TGTGCCAGCAGTGATACTAGGGAGACCCAGTACTTC
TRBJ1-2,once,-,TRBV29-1,CSVMRGDGYTF,TGCAGCGTCATGAGAGGAGATGGCTACACCTTC
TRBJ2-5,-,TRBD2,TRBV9,CASSAGTSPQETQYF,TGTGCCAGCAGCGCCGGGACTAGCCCCCAAGAGACCCAGTACTTC
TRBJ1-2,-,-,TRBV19,CASSIGRPGEYGYTF,TGTGCCAGTAGTATCGGAAGACCGGGGGAATATGGCTACACCTTC
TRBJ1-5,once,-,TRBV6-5,CASARGGAEAQPQHF,TGTGCCAGTGCCCGTGGGGGGGCCGAAGCCCAGCCCCAGCATTTT
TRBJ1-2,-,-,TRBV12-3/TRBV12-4,CASSLGAAYTF,TGTGCCAGCAGTTTAGGGGCAGCCTACACCTTC
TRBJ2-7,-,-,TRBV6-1,CASSEAKSAGLGEQYF,TGTGCCAGCAGTGAAGCGAAGTCGGCGGGGTTGGGCGAGCAGTACTTC
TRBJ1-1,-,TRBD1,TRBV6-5,CASRGTGKYEAFF,TGTGCCAGCAGGGGGACAGGGAAGTACGAAGCTTTCTTT
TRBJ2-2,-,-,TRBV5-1,CASSLVAVNTGELFF,TGCGCCAGCAGCTTGGTGGCAGTGAACACCGGGGAGCTGTTTTTT
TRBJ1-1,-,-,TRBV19,CASQGQNTEAFF,TGTGCCAGTCAGGGACAGAACACTGAAGCTTTCTTT
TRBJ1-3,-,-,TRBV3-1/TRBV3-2,CASSQESHWSSGNTIYF,TGTGCCAGCAGCCAAGAGTCCCATTGGAGCTCTGGAAACACCATATATTTT
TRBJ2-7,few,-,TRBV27,CASSLMDSSSYEQYF,TGTGCCAGCAGTTTGATGGACAGTAGCTCCTACGAGCAGTACTTC
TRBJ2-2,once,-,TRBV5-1,CASRETENGELFF,TGCGCCAGCAGGGAGACAGAAAACGGGGAGCTGTTTTTT
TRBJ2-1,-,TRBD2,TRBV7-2,CASSLAGGEYNEQFF,TGTGCCAGCAGCCTAGCGGGGGGGGAGTACAATGAGCAGTTCTTC
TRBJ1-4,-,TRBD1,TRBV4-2,CASSHSGTGDEKLFF,TGTGCCAGCAGCCACTCCGGGACAGGGGACGAAAAACTGTTTTTT
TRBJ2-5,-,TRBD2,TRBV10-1,CASSEVIAGAETQYF,TGCGCCAGCAGCGAAGTGATAGCGGGAGCAGAGACCCAGTACTTC
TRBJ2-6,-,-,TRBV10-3,CAISESLLVRSSGANVLTF,TGTGCCATCAGTGAGTCGCTCCTAGTCCGTTCCTCTGGGGCCAACGTCCTGACTTTC
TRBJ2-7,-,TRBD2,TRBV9,CASSVDSGATYEQYF,TGTGCCAGCAGCGTAGACAGCGGGGCTACCTACGAGCAGTACTTC
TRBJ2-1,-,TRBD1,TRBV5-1,CASSLTSSGTGGNEQFF,TGCGCCAGCAGCTTGACCTCTTCCGGGACAGGGGGGAATGAGCAGTTCTTC
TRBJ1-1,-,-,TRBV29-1,CSVGQGGGEAFF,TGCAGCGTTGGTCAGGGTGGGGGGGAAGCTTTCTTT
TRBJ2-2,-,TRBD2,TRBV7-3,CASSLTRRGAGELFF,TGTGCCAGCAGCTTAACCCGGCGGGGGGCCGGGGAGCTGTTTTTT
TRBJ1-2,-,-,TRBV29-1,CSVEKTAYGYTF,TGCAGCGTTGAGAAGACAGCCTATGGCTACACCTTC
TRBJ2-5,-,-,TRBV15,CATSRFGAGEFGETQYF,TGTGCCACCAGCAGATTCGGGGCAGGGGAGTTTGGAGAGACCCAGTACTTC
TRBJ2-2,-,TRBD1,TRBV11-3,CASSTRDRTGELFF,TGTGCCAGCAGCACCCGGGACAGGACCGGGGAGCTGTTTTTT
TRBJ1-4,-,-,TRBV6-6,CASSPRRGNEKLFF,TGTGCCAGCAGTCCGCGACGGGGGAATGAAAAACTGTTTTTT
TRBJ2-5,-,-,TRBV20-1,CSASWLDPKTQYF,TGCAGTGCTAGTTGGCTCGATCCCAAGACCCAGTACTTC
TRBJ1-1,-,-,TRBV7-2,CATTNARRINTEAFF,TGTGCCACAACTAATGCGCGGAGAATTAACACTGAAGCTTTCTTT
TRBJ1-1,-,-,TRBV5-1,CASSLKANTEAFF,TGCGCCAGCAGCTTGAAAGCGAACACTGAAGCTTTCTTT
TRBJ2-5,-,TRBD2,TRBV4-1,CASSQDGLAGGETQYF,TGCGCCAGCAGCCAAGATGGACTAGCGGGAGGGGAGACCCAGTACTTC
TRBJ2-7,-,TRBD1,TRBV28,CASSNRQGFSYEQYF,TGTGCCAGCAGTAATAGACAGGGTTTTTCCTACGAGCAGTACTTC
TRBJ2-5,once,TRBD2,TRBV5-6,CASSLAGTSGGTSQYF,TGTGCCAGCAGCTTGGCGGGGACTAGCGGGGGGACGTCCCAGTACTTC
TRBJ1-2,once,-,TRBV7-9,CASSSSNRVDGYTF,TGTGCCAGCAGCTCCTCGAACAGGGTCGATGGCTACACCTTC
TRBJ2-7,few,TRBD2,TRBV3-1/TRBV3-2,CASSSRGGSPGEQYF,TGTGCCAGCAGCTCGAGGGGAGGGAGCCCGGGAGAGCAGTACTTC
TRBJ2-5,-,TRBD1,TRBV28,CASSETGNQETQYF,TGTGCCAGCAGCGAGACAGGGAACCAAGAGACCCAGTACTTC
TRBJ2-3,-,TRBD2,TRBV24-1,CATSDRLAESTDTQYF,TGTGCCACCAGTGATCGACTAGCGGAAAGCACAGATACGCAGTATTTT